This note documents a single TCR beta chain sequence. People in the exposed group encountered a COVID-19 case within 2 weeks before entering the study. As handled by the study authors: How many nucleated cells were present was estimated from reference gene primer amplification. TCRdb keeps only in-frame clones here, not all; method: immunoSEQ multiplex PCR. V and J calls plus clone size are reproduced from that table; the DNA served to infer D and trimming. The repertoire has around 320,000 clones, 90% to 95% of them found once; the top ten carry approximately 4.1%. The V and J ends lost 6 bases and 4 bases respectively, with 15 bases between them. The CDR3 has 14 residues. The germline CDR1 and CDR2 sequences are SNHLY and FYNNEI. The sample originates from a study of blood T cell repertoires in COVID-19.

This rearrangement joins TRBV2 to TRBJ1-1; weak D call: TRBD1 (5 bases). What was sequenced was PBMCs or T cells enriched from blood (not recorded which). This clonotype originated in a young woman who had been exposed to COVID-19. CDR3 amino acids: CASRPGLPGTEAFF. CDR3 coding DNA: TGTGCCAGCAGGCCGGGACTCCCAGGCACTGAAGCTTTCTTT.